These T cell receptor beta chains were read from a single sample in a study of shared clonotypes between healthy human individuals. Sequencing was performed with immunoSEQ multiplex PCR; in TCRdb, only in-frame clones are kept and a portion is missing. This repertoire shows roughly 850,000 clones, roughly 96% found once; its top ten account for roughly 0.23%. The sequenced material came from naive CD8+ T cells sorted from blood. The receptors were gathered from a man younger than 40 in good health. CDR3s include the opening cysteine and the closing phenylalanine or tryptophan. Each record gives: clone size, D gene, J gene, V gene, CDR3 DNA, CDR3 protein. The D gene is left open where the match is weak. A row's size may be missing; if present it is once, few, many or a size class.

once NA TRBJ2-7 TRBV25-1 TGTGCCAGCAGTGAAAGCAGTTTCTACGAGCAGTACTTC CASSESSFYEQYF
NA NA TRBJ2-7 TRBV5-8 TGTGCCAGCAGGTCCGACTACGAGCAGTACTTC CASRSDYEQYF
NA TRBD2 TRBJ2-7 TRBV7-9 TGTGCCAGCAGCGCTAGCGGCAAGTTTTCCTACGAGCAGTACTTC CASSASGKFSYEQYF
NA TRBD1 TRBJ2-6 TRBV11-2 TGTGCCAGCAGCACCATCCGGGACAGGGCTGGGGCCAACGTCCTGACTTTC CASSTIRDRAGANVLTF
NA TRBD1 TRBJ2-1 TRBV27 TGTGCCAGCAGTTACGGGACAGGGGAAAGCTCCTACAATGAGCAGTTCTTC CASSYGTGESSYNEQFF
NA NA TRBJ2-1 TRBV27 TGTGCCAGCACCGACAGGCCGAACACCTACAATGAGCAGTTCTTC CASTDRPNTYNEQFF
NA NA TRBJ1-5 TRBV27 TGTGCCAGCAGTTTTTTAGGGGACCCTCAGCCCCAGCATTTT CASSFLGDPQPQHF
NA NA TRBJ2-4 TRBV28 TGTGCCAGCACCCAGCCTGGAAACATTCAGTACTTC CASTQPGNIQYF
NA NA TRBJ2-1 TRBV19 TGTGCCAGTAGTATAGATTCGTTCTACAATGAGCAGTTCTTC CASSIDSFYNEQFF
NA TRBD1 TRBJ2-7 TRBV4-2 TGTGCCAGCAGCCAACGACCGGGACAGGGGCCCTCCTACGAGCAGTACTTC CASSQRPGQGPSYEQYF
once NA TRBJ2-1 TRBV27 TGTGCCAGCAGTTTTTGGGGGAGAGAGCAGTTCTTC CASSFWGREQFF
NA NA TRBJ2-7 TRBV5-8 TGTGCCAGCAGCTTGGCTTGGGGGGGCCACGAGCAGTACTTC CASSLAWGGHEQYF
NA NA TRBJ2-7 TRBV29-1 TGCAGCGTTGTAGAGGTAGTCTCCTACGAGCAGTACTTC CSVVEVVSYEQYF
NA NA TRBJ2-7 TRBV18 TGTGCCAGCTCACCACCGTCTAACTCCTACGAGCAGTACTTC CASSPPSNSYEQYF
NA NA TRBJ1-5 TRBV6-5 TGTGCCAGCAGTTACCGGAGCAATCAGCCCCAGCATTTT CASSYRSNQPQHF
NA TRBD2 TRBJ2-7 TRBV2 TGTGCCAGCAGTGATCTGGGCCTGGCTAGCGGGAGGAACGAGCAGTACTTC CASSDLGLASGRNEQYF
NA TRBD1 TRBJ2-3 TRBV28 TGTGCCAGCAGTCAACAGGGGGTTTGGGGCACAGATACGCAGTATTTT CASSQQGVWGTDTQYF
NA NA TRBJ2-7 TRBV28 TGTGCCAGCAGTTCCGGGATGCTAGACTACGAGCAGTACTTC CASSSGMLDYEQYF
NA NA TRBJ1-5 TRBV7-9 TGTGCCAGCAGCTCGGGGTTCGCCAATCAGCCCCAGCATTTT CASSSGFANQPQHF